The T cell receptor beta chain under discussion was sequenced for a study of cytomegalovirus exposure and HLA in healthy donors (dated by TCRdb to about 2017). Some background on the complete study: An earlier analysis of 587 of the donors reported roughly 270 Gb of sequence data and 100 million to 140 million unique TCR beta sequences from around 200 million T cells. HLA typing covered class I and class II loci at four-digit resolution. The T cell repertoires of around 730 subjects were profiled by immunosequencing and related to cytomegalovirus serostatus. Rather than drawing on any new phenotypic data, the later analysis identified candidate immune exposures from TCR beta sequences and the way those sequences occurred across donors. A later analysis re-examined previously published TCR beta repertoires from just over 650 donors and added high-resolution HLA genotyping to investigate patterns of TCR occurrence. An earlier analysis of 500 to 750 of the donors applied high-throughput TCR beta sequencing to assess whether each TCR beta V gene segment acted as functional or pseudogenic. Approximately 310 gigabases of sequencing data and tens of millions of unique TCR sequences were included in an early release covering roughly 600 HLA-typed donors. The aim of the study was to test whether cataloging public T cell receptors could identify signatures of past pathogen exposure. Genome-wide SNP genotypes for about 65% of the 666 donors were used in a later genetic analysis, which treated that subset as a discovery cohort. All discovery cohort repertoires had been generated using a single sequencing platform. Typing coverage varied by locus: roughly 629-630 donors for A, B, C, DRB1 and DQB1; more than 500 for DQA1; around 610 for DPA1; approximately 490 for DPB1. Donor age, sex, ethnicity and CMV serostatus were compiled alongside the repertoire data. Among roughly 370 genotyped donors of the cohort, an average of about 240,000 unique TCR beta nucleotide sequences were sequenced per donor, roughly 18% of them non-productive. A separate validation cohort of roughly 130 different subjects was used in addition to the 666-subject first cohort. To predict cytomegalovirus infection status, the study combined high-throughput TCR immunosequencing, statistical association of individual TCRs with disease status, and machine learning. Because of strong linkage in the cohort, five DR-DQ haplotypes were treated as single units for association and clustering. Of the roughly 400 genotyped donors, around 81% fell in the genetic ancestry cluster associated with self-reported Caucasian donors. Beyond this particular receptor, the publication reports: The only immune exposure information available for the cohort was CMV serostatus. A further reported finding was that TCR beta sequences accurately predicted the HLA-A and HLA-B alleles for most subjects in the first cohort. HLA typing was unavailable for some donors at each locus, so association tests used only the typed subset. A group of highly shared sequence variants was considered likely to be a technical artifact of the sequencing pipeline. A later analysis found that HLA-associated TCR beta chains were more clonally expanded and had lower generation probabilities than equally common non-associated chains. In this cohort, only TCR beta chains were sequenced, and detectable features were limited by the absence of alpha or paired-chain data. Across donors, most TCR sequences were observed very rarely, whereas some public TCRs were present in many individuals. Because the 87-base-pair reads could not distinguish some IMGT-functional V segments, including TRBV6-2 and TRBV6-3, those segments were excluded. In the study, about 150 TCR beta chains were listed as associated with cytomegalovirus. According to a later analysis, TCR association rates differed among HLA loci, with DRB1 alleles showing the most associated TCRs and HLA-C alleles showing the fewest. The earlier analysis of approximately 560 of the donors excluded roughly 16 rarely observed V segments, including chromosome 9 orphons, because counts were too low. According to a later analysis, parvovirus B19, influenza, CMV and Epstein-Barr virus appeared linked to several top co-occurrence clusters. In vitro tests confirmed that three of the cytomegalovirus-associated TCR beta chains recognize cytomegalovirus antigens. Compared with the roughly 700-donor mean, donors in an Asian-associated ancestry cluster had fewer N-insertions in productive TCRs, according to a later genetic analysis. The authors suggested that the approach could potentially be extended to other disease states and immunological phenotypes. Presence/absence analyses assumed roughly uniform sequencing depth across donors, an assumption that may not hold. Broadly in line with IMGT annotations, most TCR beta V segments showed up in productive rearrangements about 90% or about 30% of the time in an earlier analysis of about 500 of the donors. V-gene and J-gene trimming of TCR beta chains was associated with a missense DCLRE1C variant in a later genetic analysis, and the association was replicated in an independent cohort. Linkage disequilibrium might explain the correlated functional status among segregating V segments, but an unknown experimental factor could not be excluded. Cytomegalovirus status was reported to be diagnosed by the classifier with high specificity and sensitivity in both the original and validation cohorts. When HLA alleles, especially DR and DQ, strongly co-occurred, attributing TCR associations to individual alleles was difficult. At a false discovery rate of 0.05, a later analysis linked under 20,000 TCR beta sequences to specific HLA alleles. According to a later analysis, most CMV-associated TCR beta chains appeared to be HLA-restricted, and the HLA associations seemed to be driven largely by CMV exposure.

Reading the germline V gene gives CDR1 SNHLY and CDR2 FYNNEI. From its cysteine to its phenylalanine, the CDR3 spans 13 amino acids. The retained sequence is limited to the CDR3, 39 bases, with the frame set at the first base. V is clipped by 5 bases and J by 6 bases, and the sequence between their germline boundaries is 10 bases long. In total, approximately 700 healthy bone marrow donors made up the cohort. At the time of sampling, all cohort members were nominally healthy, though unrecorded immune exposures were likely present. The donor was CMV seronegative and belonged to the group of approximately 320 seronegative cohort members. Each donor provided a peripheral blood sample, and peripheral blood mononuclear cells were used for TCR beta sequencing. Genomic DNA extraction from the blood cell samples was performed with the Qiagen DNeasy Blood Extraction Kit. The method was the immunoSEQ multiplex PCR assay. The multiplex PCR relied on a mix of 60 forward primers for TCR Vbeta segments and 13 reverse primers for TCR Jbeta segments. A multiplex PCR assay on genomic DNA amplified the CDR3 region of rearranged TCR beta genes. The amplified TCR beta libraries were sequenced on the Illumina HiSeq System as 87-base-pair reads. As for how the authors treated the data: A later analysis tallied around 80 million unique TCR beta chains across the 660 or so repertoires, and about 12 million of those chains were shared by two or more donors. Raw reads were error-corrected and collapsed into unique sequences by a nearest-neighbor algorithm in which closely related sequences were merged to remove PCR and sequencing errors. CDR3 sequences were aligned to IMGT reference sequences to assign V, D and J gene segments. For a sequence to be retained, a match of at least six nucleotides to both a V gene segment and a J gene segment was required. A rearrangement was called productive if the CDR3 had no stop codons and remained in frame with V and J, and every other rearrangement was called non-productive. CDR3 was defined according to IMGT convention as the region running from the second conserved V-encoded cysteine to the conserved J-encoded phenylalanine. Sequences without an unambiguous match to a single V gene segment were excluded from the earlier analysis of a few hundred of the donors. An earlier analysis of over 450 of the donors classified V segments as functional when productive rearrangements were above 56.7% and as segregating when the standard deviation between donors was above 5%. A statistical classification framework was developed to diagnose cytomegalovirus status using the catalog of TCR beta chain sequences. V and J gene assignment, in a later analysis, came from comparing TCR nucleotide sequences with IMGT/GENE-DB human TR gene sequences. A later analysis assigned CDR3 sequences and most-parsimonious VDJ recombination scenarios with the TCRdist pipeline. In a later analysis, every TCR beta chain was defined by the combination of its CDR3 amino acid sequence and its V-gene family, and reads without a unique V-gene family were dropped. In a later analysis, approximately 590 highly shared, low-generation-probability nucleotide sequences were removed to address suspected cross-contamination and a sequencing artifact. In a later analysis, a clonal expansion index was calculated for each public chain from normalized within-repertoire ranks of inferred template counts. In a later analysis, generation probabilities were computed with a VDJ recombination model fitted to out-of-frame rearrangements, and the resulting probabilities were checked against IGoR. In a later analysis, TCR-TCR, TCR-HLA and TCR-CMV co-occurrence was scored with hypergeometric tests, and a repertoire-size bias correction was applied to TCR pairs. In a later analysis, false discovery rates were estimated by permuting HLA or CMV assignments 20 times. In a later analysis, co-occurring TCRs were grouped using DBSCAN, and TCRdist sequence similarity was added for clustering within HLA-allele-positive subsets. Repertoires with fewer than 30,000 or more than 120,000 public chains were left out of co-occurrence clustering, as were about five repertoires with anomalous nucleotide sharing. TCRdb retrieved this table from immuneACCESS and kept in-frame rearrangements only. Not all clones are present; in checked studies, unresolved V genes account for under half, and no reason is known for the remainder. V, J and clone size are taken as reported in that table, and D and trimming were inferred from the DNA itself. The sample has some 130,000 clones on record, around a tenth of them singletons. The biggest ten clones account for roughly 2% of the sample.

Worth noting for this clone: Its antigen target is currently unknown. Per-base qualities were not stored, and no clone one base away is much larger.

The rearrangement combines TRBV2 with TRBJ1-4; 6 matching bases give a weak D call of TRBD1. This receptor was taken from a man aged 50 or older in good health and CMV-seronegative. Sequencing used PBMCs. The CDR3 protein: CASSPRQDEKLFF. The sequenced DNA: TGTGCCAGCAGTCCCCGACAGGATGAAAAACTGTTTTTT.